Below are 14 T cell receptor beta chains sequenced from a single sample in a study of T cell responses to AZD1222 COVID-19 vaccine. Sequencing was performed with immunoSEQ multiplex PCR; in TCRdb, only in-frame clones are kept and a portion is missing. The sample gives about 150,000 clones, about nine tenths of which show up once; roughly 6% is in the top ten. The sample was peripheral blood, taken 28 days after the second AZD1222 dose. These receptors came from an adult who received the AZD1222 COVID-19 vaccine.

The chain is built from TRBV28 and TRBJ1-5; D not resolved. V gave up 3 bases and J gave up 7 bases, with 13 bases separating them. Germline CDR1 and CDR2: MDHEN and SYDVKM. The CDR3 is 14 residues long. CDR3 loop: CASSFYTRSQPQHF. The CDR3 DNA reads TGTGCCAGCAGTTTTTACACCAGAAGCCAGCCCCAGCATTTT.

This clone has a single count. This chain uses TRBV9 with TRBJ2-7; TRBD1 matches at 11 bases. This CDR3 is built from 15 residues. Germline loops: CDR1 SGDLS, CDR2 YYNGEE. V lost 0 bases to trimming and J lost 4 bases; unmatched junction nucleotides: 3. CDR3 protein: CASSVGDRGGYEQYF. CDR3 DNA sequence: TGTGCCAGCAGCGTAGGGGACAGGGGGGGATACGAGCAGTACTTC.

The CDR3 reads CSASRTSGSSETQYF. The DNA of the CDR3 is TGCAGTGCTAGTAGGACTAGCGGGAGTAGCGAGACCCAGTACTTC. The chain links TRBV20-1 to TRBJ2-5, with 13 bases lining up with TRBD2. Looked up from germline, CDR1 is DFQATT and CDR2 is SNEGSKA (reference sequence). The CDR3 has 15 amino acids. J lost 5 bases, V lost 3 bases, and 6 bases had no gene match.

J is TRBJ1-2 and V is TRBV5-1; 8 nucleotides agree with TRBD1. The trim removed 4 bases at V and 0 bases at J, leaving 8 bases unmatched. CDR1 and CDR2 (germline): SGHRS, YFSETQ. This CDR3 is built from 16 residues. In nucleotides, the CDR3 is TGCGCCAGCAGCACCGGGACAGGTGGCACTAACTATGGCTACACCTTC. Residues: CASSTGTGGTNYGYTF.

This clone was seen a single time. V and J are TRBV13 and TRBJ2-4; D unresolved. This CDR3 is built from 12 residues. CDR1 PRHDT and CDR2 FYEKMQ come from the germline V gene (reference sequence). Trimming shortened V by 4 bases and J by 4 bases, and 5 bases separated the two germline ends. The CDR3 nucleotides read TGTGCCAGCAGCTCAAGGAAAAACATTCAGTACTTC. Its translation: CASSSRKNIQYF.

This clone was picked up a small number of times. V usage is TRBV7-3 and J usage is TRBJ1-1; D not certain. Per the germline V gene, CDR1 is SGHTA and CDR2 is FQGTGA. Trimming took off 5 bases at V and 4 bases at J, with 14 bases between the two ends. CDR3 length equals 14 residues. The CDR3 DNA reads as TGTGCCAGCAGCCCACCTGGTGGGGTCACTGAAGCTTTCTTT. It specifies CASSPPGGVTEAFF.

This chain connects TRBV30 to TRBJ1-5, with D unresolved. With 4 bases removed from V and 2 bases from J, the gap between germline ends came to 12 bases. Looked up from germline, CDR1 is GTSNPN and CDR2 is SVGIG (reference sequence). This CDR3 region has 14 residues. The CDR3 loop reads CAWNAHSGNQPQHF. The CDR3 bases are TGTGCCTGGAACGCCCACAGCGGCAATCAGCCCCAGCATTTT.

This rearrangement joins TRBV5-1 to TRBJ1-1; D gene ambiguous. Per the germline V gene, CDR1 is SGHRS and CDR2 is YFSETQ. V lost 0 bases, J lost 4 bases, and 7 bases lay in between. This CDR3 region has 13 residues. CDR3 residues: CASSLEQSTEAFF. CDR3 nucleotide sequence: TGCGCCAGCAGCTTGGAACAGAGCACTGAAGCTTTCTTT.

V and J are TRBV6-5 and TRBJ2-7, with D hard to call. Germline lookup yields CDR1 MNHEY and CDR2 SVGAGI. The CDR3 is made up of 13 amino acids. V gave up 10 bases and J gave up 2 bases, with 15 bases separating them. The CDR3 reads CATTRRATYEQYF. In nucleotides, the CDR3 is TGTGCCACCACTCGCCGGGCCACCTACGAGCAGTACTTC.

The chain couples TRBV6-2 or TRBV6-3 to TRBJ1-5; D unclear. Trimming stripped 2 bases from V and 3 bases from J, with 5 bases between. There are 13 residues in the CDR3. Per the germline V gene, CDR1 is MNHEY and CDR2 is SVGEGT. CDR3 bases: TGTGCCAGCAGTTACGGCTCCAATCAGCCCCAGCATTTT. Protein sequence: CASSYGSNQPQHF.

The CDR3 loop is CASSHQTDSGGYTF. The CDR3 DNA reads TGTGCCAGCAGCCATCAGACAGACTCGGGTGGCTACACCTTC. The chain has TRBV3-1 (or the pseudogene TRBV3-2) and TRBJ1-2; maybe TRBD1 (5 bases). The CDR3 runs 14 residues. V dropped 3 bases and J dropped 7 bases, with 15 bases sitting between them. Looked up from germline, CDR1 is LGHDT and CDR2 is YNNKEL (reference sequence).

The chain links TRBV10-2 to TRBJ1-2; D not resolved. The CDR3 runs to 14 residues. Trimming stripped 6 bases from V and 5 bases from J, with 16 bases between. Germline loops: CDR1 WSHSY, CDR2 SAAADI. The CDR3 reads CASSGLPKEYGYTF. The CDR3 region has the DNA TGCGCCAGCAGCGGCCTACCCAAAGAGTATGGCTACACCTTC.

CDR3 in amino acids: CASSRLAGSSYNEQFF. CDR3 coding DNA: TGTGCCAGCAGTCGACTAGCGGGAAGCTCCTACAATGAGCAGTTCTTC. The chain uses TRBV6-4 and TRBJ2-1; 11 positions match TRBD2. Germline V gene data show CDR1 as MRHNA and CDR2 as SNTAGT. The CDR3 spans 16 residues. Trimming removed 5 bases from V and 0 bases from J; junction bases left unmatched: 3.

The chain combines TRBV28 with TRBJ1-3, with D maybe TRBD1 (6 bases). With 1 base removed from V and 0 bases from J, the gap between germline ends came to 10 bases. The CDR3 totals 16 residues. Germline CDR1 is MDHEN and CDR2 is SYDVKM. The CDR3, as DNA: TGTGCCAGCAGTTTATACAGGGAGTTCTCTGGAAACACCATATATTTT. It codes for CASSLYREFSGNTIYF.